These 3 T cell receptor beta chains were sequenced from one sample in a study of blood T cell repertoires in COVID-19. The protocol was immunoSEQ multiplex PCR, while the TCRdb copy is restricted to in-frame clones and leaves out a portion. The sample includes roughly 100,000 clones, approximately 82% of them seen just once. Sequencing was carried out using peripheral blood. These receptors were taken from a man aged 55 to 70 with active or convalescent COVID-19.

The chain has TRBV6-5 and TRBJ2-7; 7 bases align to TRBD1. Germline values: CDR1 MNHEY, CDR2 SVGAGI. V was clipped by 6 bases and J by 2 bases; unmatched bases: 4. CDR3 length equals 13 residues. The DNA of the CDR3 is TGTGCCAGCAGGACCGGGACAGCCTACGAGCAGTACTTC. This encodes CASRTGTAYEQYF.

V gene TRBV7-8 combines with J gene TRBJ2-5; TRBD1 matches at 8 bases. CDR1 is SGHVS, CDR2 FQNEAQ, per germline. The junction had 3 bases not matched to a gene; V was cut back by 5 bases and J by 4 bases. CDR3 size: 13 residues. CDR3 amino acids: CASSPTGGETQYF. DNA for the CDR3: TGTGCCAGCAGCCCCACAGGGGGAGAGACCCAGTACTTC.

This chain links TRBV20-1 with TRBJ2-7; D gene unclear. V was shortened by 3 bases and J by 4 bases, with 16 bases between the two germline ends. Germline V gene lookup returns CDR1 DFQATT and CDR2 SNEGSKA (reference sequence). This CDR3 contains 14 residues. The CDR3 spells CSASVGTALYEQYF. The CDR3 nucleotides are TGCAGTGCTAGTGTTGGTACAGCTTTATACGAGCAGTACTTC.